The TCR beta chain under discussion was sequenced for a study of CD8 T cells in ankylosing spondylitis. V dropped 1 base and J dropped 4 bases, with 14 bases sitting between them. This CDR3 has 15 residues. Looked up from germline, CDR1 is SGHRS and CDR2 is YFSETQ. TCRdb redid the calling of the 5' RACE reads with MiXCR, one entry per CDR3 protein. Of some 240,000 distinct CDR3 sequences listed, 15% to 20% are singletons. Of note for this clonotype: Its matching antigen is unknown.

Study-level results: Previous work reported some of these motif variants in the synovial fluid and blood of reactive arthritis.

The sample consisted of blood, either unsorted or a sorted T cell fraction (not recorded which). The chain has TRBV5-1 and TRBJ1-1; a weak D match, TRBD1 (5 bases). This sequence was found in a male donor with ankylosing spondylitis or in good health (not recorded which). CDR3: CASSLWPGVATEAFF. CDR3 bases: TGCGCCAGCAGCTTGTGGCCGGGGGTTGCCACTGAAGCTTTCTTT.